The entry below gives a single TCR beta chain sequence along with its context. It lacks a known antigen. No clone much larger than this one lies a single base away; base qualities are absent. This record comes from a study of cytomegalovirus exposure and HLA in healthy donors (dated by TCRdb to about 2017). Some background on the complete study: In an earlier analysis of several hundred of the donors, around 300 Gb of sequence data and 100 million or so unique TCR beta sequences from about 179 million T cells were reported. Roughly 300 gigabases of sequencing data and tens of millions of unique TCR sequences were included in an early release covering several hundred HLA-typed donors. Among the roughly 400 genotyped donors, about 85% belonged to the genetic ancestry cluster associated with self-reported Caucasian donors. The study was designed to test whether signatures of past pathogen exposure could be identified by cataloging public T cell receptors. Using immunosequencing, the study profiled T cell repertoires from some 670 subjects and related those repertoires to cytomegalovirus serostatus. Along with the approximately 600-subject first cohort, a separate validation cohort of over 90 different subjects was used. To predict cytomegalovirus infection status, the study brought together high-throughput TCR immunosequencing, statistical association of individual TCRs with disease status, and machine learning. A later analysis re-analyzed previously published TCR beta repertoires from 660 or so donors and added high-resolution HLA genotyping to study TCR occurrence patterns. In the later analysis, no new phenotypic data were used to find candidate immune exposures; instead, reliance was placed on TCR beta sequences and their occurrence across donors. An earlier analysis of 587 of the donors used high-throughput TCR beta sequencing to judge whether each TCR beta V gene segment behaved as functional or pseudogenic. Donor age, sex, ethnicity and CMV serostatus were collected together with the repertoire data. In a later genetic analysis, genome-wide SNP genotypes for about three fifths of the roughly 670 donors were used, and that subset was treated as a discovery cohort. Every discovery cohort repertoire had been produced on one sequencing platform. Both class I and class II loci were covered by HLA typing, at four-digit resolution. Typing coverage differed by locus: A, B, C, DRB1 and DQB1 were typed in about 629-640 donors, DQA1 in 522, DPA1 in over 600, and DPB1 in about 450. Roughly five DR-DQ haplotypes were handled as single units for association and clustering, since linkage in the cohort was strong. Across under 500 genotyped donors of the cohort, an average of roughly 250,000 unique TCR beta nucleotide sequences per donor were sequenced, and around 20% of those sequences were non-productive. General findings and caveats noted by the study authors: According to the authors, the approach could potentially be generalized to other disease states and immunological phenotypes. The earlier analysis of some 540 of the donors excluded over 15 rarely observed V segments, including chromosome 9 orphons, because counts were too low. Several of the top co-occurrence clusters appeared to be linked to parvovirus B19, influenza, CMV and Epstein-Barr virus, according to a later analysis. A further reported finding was that TCR beta sequences accurately predicted the HLA-A and HLA-B alleles for most subjects in the first cohort. A group of highly shared sequence variants was considered likely to be a technical artifact of the sequencing pipeline. Most TCR sequences were seen in very few donors, while some public TCRs were found in many individuals. In vitro tests confirmed that a few of the cytomegalovirus-associated TCR beta chains recognize cytomegalovirus antigens. Because some donors lacked HLA typing at each locus, the association tests relied only on the typed subset. The classifier was reported to diagnose cytomegalovirus status with high specificity and sensitivity in both the original cohort and the validation cohort. In a later analysis, HLA-associated TCR beta chains were found to be more clonally expanded and to have lower generation probabilities than equally common non-associated chains. In this cohort, only TCR beta chains were sequenced, and detectable features were limited by the absence of alpha or paired-chain data. Specific HLA alleles were associated with 18,000 or so TCR beta sequences at a false discovery rate of 0.05 in a later analysis. When HLA alleles, especially DR and DQ, strongly co-occurred, attributing TCR associations to individual alleles was difficult. In an earlier analysis of approximately 590 of the donors, most TCR beta V segments appeared in productive rearrangements about 87% or about 30% of the time, broadly matching IMGT annotations. For the cohort, immune exposure information was limited to CMV serostatus. The study listed around 160 TCR beta chains as associated with cytomegalovirus. Correlated functional status among segregating V segments might reflect linkage disequilibrium, but an unknown experimental factor could not be ruled out. In a later analysis, most CMV-associated TCR beta chains were found to appear HLA-restricted, with HLA associations seemingly driven largely by CMV exposure. Some IMGT-functional V segments, including TRBV6-2 and TRBV6-3, could not be told apart with the 87-base-pair reads, so those segments were excluded. An association between a missense DCLRE1C variant and V-gene and J-gene trimming of TCR beta chains was found in a later genetic analysis and replicated in an independent cohort. In a later genetic analysis, fewer N-insertions in productive TCRs were reported among donors in an Asian-associated ancestry cluster than the approximately 710-donor mean. In a later analysis, the rate of TCR association differed among HLA loci, with DRB1 alleles having the most associated TCRs and HLA-C alleles having the fewest. Presence/absence analyses assumed roughly uniform sequencing depth across donors, an assumption that may not hold.

The cohort comprised around 690 healthy bone marrow donors. At the time of sampling, every cohort member was nominally healthy, though immune exposures that went unrecorded were likely present. The donor tested CMV seronegative, placing the donor among the roughly 340 seronegative members of the cohort. A peripheral blood sample was collected from each donor, and TCR beta sequencing was performed on peripheral blood mononuclear cells. The Qiagen DNeasy Blood Extraction Kit was used to extract genomic DNA from the blood cell samples. Library generation was performed with the immunoSEQ multiplex PCR assay. For the multiplex PCR, a mixture combining 60 forward primers for TCR Vbeta segments and 13 reverse primers for TCR Jbeta segments was used. The CDR3 region of rearranged TCR beta genes was amplified from genomic DNA by a multiplex PCR assay. The amplified TCR beta libraries were sequenced on the Illumina HiSeq System as 87-base-pair reads. In the authors' own workflow: A later analysis tallied roughly 80 million unique TCR beta chains across the 600 to 700 repertoires, and about 12 million of those chains were shared by two or more donors. Raw reads were error-corrected and collapsed into unique sequences by a nearest-neighbor algorithm in which closely related sequences were merged to remove PCR and sequencing errors. CDR3 sequences were aligned to IMGT reference sequences to assign V, D and J gene segments. For a sequence to be retained, a match of at least six nucleotides was required to both a V gene segment and a J gene segment. Rearrangements were called productive when the CDR3 lacked stop codons and stayed in frame with V and J; all others were non-productive. CDR3 was defined by IMGT convention, running from the second conserved V-encoded cysteine to the conserved J-encoded phenylalanine. Sequences without an unambiguous match to a single V gene segment were excluded from the earlier analysis of over 500 of the donors. In an earlier analysis of approximately 590 of the donors, V segments were called functional above 56.7% productive rearrangements and were called segregating when the between-donor standard deviation exceeded 5%. A statistical classification framework was developed to diagnose cytomegalovirus status using the catalog of TCR beta chain sequences. In a later analysis, V and J genes were assigned by comparing TCR nucleotide sequences against IMGT/GENE-DB human TR gene sequences. The TCRdist pipeline was used in a later analysis to assign CDR3 sequences and most-parsimonious VDJ recombination scenarios. In a later analysis, each TCR beta chain was defined by its CDR3 amino acid sequence together with its V-gene family, and reads lacking a unique V-gene family were excluded. To address suspected cross-contamination and a sequencing artifact, a later analysis removed roughly 580 highly shared, low-generation-probability nucleotide sequences. In a later analysis, a clonal expansion index was calculated for each public chain from normalized within-repertoire ranks of inferred template counts. In a later analysis, generation probabilities were computed with a VDJ recombination model fitted to out-of-frame rearrangements, and the resulting probabilities were checked against IGoR. Hypergeometric tests were used in a later analysis to score TCR-TCR, TCR-HLA and TCR-CMV co-occurrence, with a repertoire-size bias correction applied to the TCR pairs. In a later analysis, false discovery rates were estimated by permuting HLA or CMV assignments 20 times. In a later analysis, co-occurring TCRs were grouped using DBSCAN, with TCRdist sequence similarity added in when clustering inside HLA-allele-positive subsets. Repertoires with fewer than 30,000 or more than 120,000 public chains were left out of co-occurrence clustering, as were five repertoires with anomalous nucleotide sharing. The table comes from immuneACCESS by way of TCRdb, which keeps in-frame sequences with V and J called. Part of the clones is missing from these tables; in studies checked, under half for an unresolved V gene and the rest for unknown reasons. V, J and clone size are taken as reported in that table, and D and trimming were inferred from the DNA itself. Recorded for this sample are around 150,000 clones; around 80% of them occurred a single time. 4.3% of the sample belongs to the ten largest clones.

CDR1 and CDR2 were assigned from the germline V gene as SGHDN and FVKESK. The V end loses 6 bases and the J end loses 0 bases, and a stretch of 12 bases separates them. From its cysteine to its phenylalanine, the CDR3 spans 15 amino acids. The retained sequence is limited to the CDR3, 45 bases, with the frame set at the first base. This TCR was recovered from a man aged 35 to 55 in good health and CMV-seronegative. Sequencing was performed on PBMCs. Recombination linked TRBV14 to TRBJ1-3; no D segment can be confidently identified. In nucleotide form, the sequence is TGTGCCAGCAGGGCCCATGAGGACTCTGGAAACACCATATATTTT. It specifies CASRAHEDSGNTIYF.